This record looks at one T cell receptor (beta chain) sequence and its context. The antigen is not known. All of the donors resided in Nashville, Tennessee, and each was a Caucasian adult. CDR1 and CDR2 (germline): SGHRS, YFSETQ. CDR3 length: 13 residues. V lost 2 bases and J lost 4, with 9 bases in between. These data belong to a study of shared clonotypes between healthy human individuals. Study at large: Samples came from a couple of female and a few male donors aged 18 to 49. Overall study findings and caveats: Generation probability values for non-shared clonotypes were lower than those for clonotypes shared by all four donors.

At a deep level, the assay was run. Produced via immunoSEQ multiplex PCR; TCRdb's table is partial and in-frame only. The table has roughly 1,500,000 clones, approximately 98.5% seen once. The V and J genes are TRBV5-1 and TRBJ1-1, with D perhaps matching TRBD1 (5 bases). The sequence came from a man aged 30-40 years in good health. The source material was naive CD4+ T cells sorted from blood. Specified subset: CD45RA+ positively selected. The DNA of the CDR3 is TGCGCCAGCAGCTTACAGGAACTCACTGAAGCTTTCTTT. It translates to CASSLQELTEAFF.